The rows below give T cell receptor beta chains drawn from one sample of a study of T cell responses to AZD1222 COVID-19 vaccine. Sequenced by immunoSEQ multiplex PCR; TCRdb stores in-frame clones only, minus some. The sample has 180,000 or so clones; roughly 94% are singletons. Specimen: peripheral blood, collected on day 0 of AZD1222 vaccination. These receptors originate from an adult in good health. Each CDR3 is given with its conserved first and last residue. The D gene is left open where the match is weak. A row's size may be missing; if present it is once, few, many or a size class.

. | TRBJ1-1 | . | TRBV6-2/TRBV6-3 | TGTGCCAGCAGTTATTCCCCTGAAGAGGCAGGCTTCCTTTTT | CASSYSPEEAGFLF
TRBD2 | TRBJ2-3 | . | TRBV9 | TGTGCCAGCAGCGTAAGTCCATTCCCAACTAGCGGCACAGATACGCAGTATTTT | CASSVSPFPTSGTDTQYF
. | TRBJ1-2 | . | TRBV5-1 | TGCGCCAGCAGCTTGGGGGACTCTGGCTATGGCTACACCTTC | CASSLGDSGYGYTF
TRBD2 | TRBJ2-1 | . | TRBV19 | TGTGCCAGTAGGTCTAGCGGGAGTTCGAATGAGCAGTTCTTC | CASRSSGSSNEQFF
. | TRBJ2-6 | . | TRBV7-2 | TGTGCCAGCAGCTTGCAGGGCAGATCCTCTGGGGCCAACGTCCTGACTTTC | CASSLQGRSSGANVLTF
. | TRBJ2-5 | few | TRBV10-2 | TGCGCCAGCAGTGGGCGGAGGCCCTCCCAAGAGACCCAGTACTTC | CASSGRRPSQETQYF
TRBD1 | TRBJ2-7 | . | TRBV19 | TGTGCCAGTAGTATTGAGGGGGCAGCCCTCTACGAGCAGTACTTC | CASSIEGAALYEQYF
. | TRBJ2-7 | . | TRBV5-1 | TGCGCCAGCGGACCCGAGACACCGTACGAGCAGTACTTC | CASGPETPYEQYF
. | TRBJ1-2 | . | TRBV18 | TGTGCCAGCTCACCAAGTGAGGGTTCCTATGGCTACACCTTC | CASSPSEGSYGYTF
. | TRBJ2-7 | . | TRBV15 | TGTGCCACCAGCAGAGGCCCTTTCCTCGATAGGGGGATCTCCTACGAGCAGTACTTC | CATSRGPFLDRGISYEQYF
. | TRBJ1-2 | . | TRBV7-6 | TGTGCCACCCGGACGGTCAACTATGGCTACACCTTC | CATRTVNYGYTF
TRBD2 | TRBJ2-5 | . | TRBV6-6 | TGTGCCAGCAGCCGACGACCGGGACTAGCGGTCGCGAGGACCCAGTACTTC | CASSRRPGLAVARTQYF
TRBD1 | TRBJ2-2 | . | TRBV18 | TGTGCCAGCTCCATGGGACAGGGGGAGAACACCGGGGAGCTGTTTTTT | CASSMGQGENTGELFF
. | TRBJ2-6 | . | TRBV28 | TGTGCCAGCACACGAAGCTCTGGGGCCAACGTCCTGACTTTC | CASTRSSGANVLTF
. | TRBJ2-1 | . | TRBV20-1 | TGCAGTGCCGAACTATACAATGAGCAGTTCTTC | CSAELYNEQFF
. | TRBJ2-7 | . | TRBV6-5 | TGTGCCGCTTCCGGGGGATGGCACGAGCAGTACTTC | CAASGGWHEQYF
TRBD1 | TRBJ1-1 | . | TRBV4-1 | TGCGCCTCTAACCCCGGGACAGGGGGTAGGACTGAAGCTTTCTTT | CASNPGTGGRTEAFF
TRBD2 | TRBJ2-1 | . | TRBV10-1 | TGCGCCAGCAGTGAGTCTAGGGTAGCGGGAGATAATGAGCAGTTCTTC | CASSESRVAGDNEQFF
. | TRBJ2-2 | . | TRBV5-4 | TGTGCCAGCACCGTGACTGGCGGGGAGCTGTTTTTT | CASTVTGGELFF
. | TRBJ2-1 | . | TRBV27 | TGTGCCAGCAGTTTACTGGTTTTCAATGAGCAGTTCTTC | CASSLLVFNEQFF
. | TRBJ2-7 | . | TRBV27 | TGTGCCAGCAGCCCCTCCGGGGGTAAGCAGTACTTC | CASSPSGGKQYF
. | TRBJ1-3 | . | TRBV18 | TGTGCCAGCTCACGGCTCCAACAATTTGTGGACACCATATATTTT | CASSRLQQFVDTIYF
. | TRBJ1-4 | . | TRBV5-8 | TGTGCCAGCAGCTCCCTCACCCCTCAACGGAGTGAAAAACTGTTTTTT | CASSSLTPQRSEKLFF
. | TRBJ1-1 | . | TRBV5-4 | TGTGCCAGCAGCTCGCGGGGGAACACTGAAGCTTTCTTT | CASSSRGNTEAFF
. | TRBJ1-6 | . | TRBV14 | TGTGCCAGCAGCCAGGGACGGGACCATTCACCCCTCCACTTT | CASSQGRDHSPLHF
. | TRBJ2-2 | . | TRBV27 | TGTGCCAGCAGCCCTGCGGGCACCGGGGAGCTGTTTTTT | CASSPAGTGELFF
TRBD1 | TRBJ1-1 | . | TRBV29-1 | TGCAGCGGCGACAGGGACATCACTGAAGCTTTCTTT | CSGDRDITEAFF
. | TRBJ2-5 | . | TRBV12-5 | TGTGCTAGTGGTTTGGGGGTTGAGACCCAGTACTTC | CASGLGVETQYF
TRBD1 | TRBJ2-7 | . | TRBV5-1 | TGCGCCAGCAGCCCCGGGACAGGGTTGACCGAGCAGTACTTC | CASSPGTGLTEQYF
. | TRBJ2-3 | . | TRBV5-1 | TGCGCCAGCAGCACACAGTCGATTAGCACAGATACGCAGTATTTT | CASSTQSISTDTQYF
TRBD2 | TRBJ2-7 | . | TRBV19 | TGTGCCAGTAGCCCCCGGACTAGCGGATCCTACGAGCAGTACTTC | CASSPRTSGSYEQYF
. | TRBJ1-1 | once | TRBV20-1 | TGCAGTGCTAGTAGGACGGCGAGGAACACTGAAGCTTTCTTT | CSASRTARNTEAFF
TRBD1 | TRBJ1-2 | . | TRBV7-9 | TGTGCCAGCAGCCTTAGCCCCAGGGGGGCAAACTATGGCTACACCTTC | CASSLSPRGANYGYTF
. | TRBJ2-5 | . | TRBV23-1 | TGCGCCCCACAGGGAAAGACCCAGTACTTC | CAPQGKTQYF
. | TRBJ1-5 | . | TRBV6-5 | TGTGCCAGCACCCAATTGGCGGGGGGCAATCAGCCCCAGCATTTT | CASTQLAGGNQPQHF
. | TRBJ1-1 | . | TRBV19 | TGTGCCAGTAGTGCACGACAGACCATGAACACTGAAGCTTTCTTT | CASSARQTMNTEAFF
. | TRBJ1-2 | . | TRBV14 | TGTGCCAGCAGCCTCCGACGACACGATAACTATGGCTACACCTTC | CASSLRRHDNYGYTF
. | TRBJ2-1 | . | TRBV5-1 | TGCGCCAGCAGCTTTCGAGGGGACAACCGTTGGGGCAATGAGCAGTTCTTC | CASSFRGDNRWGNEQFF
. | TRBJ2-1 | . | TRBV28 | TGTGCCAGCAGTCCTCGAGCTTGGGAGGGGGCCAATGAGCAGTTCTTC | CASSPRAWEGANEQFF
. | TRBJ2-1 | . | TRBV5-5 | TGTGCCAGCAGCCTCACCCCGAGTGAGCAGTTCTTC | CASSLTPSEQFF
. | TRBJ2-1 | once | TRBV5-5 | TGTGCCAGCAGGCCGGCGTCGGGCCCCAGCTCCTACAATGAGCAGTTCTTC | CASRPASGPSSYNEQFF
. | TRBJ2-7 | . | TRBV11-2 | TGTGCCAGCAGATTAGTGGGGATCCCTTCCTACGAGCAGTACTTC | CASRLVGIPSYEQYF
. | TRBJ1-1 | . | TRBV5-1 | TGCGCCAGCAGCTTGAGAAGGCTAGGGAACACTGAAGCTTTCTTT | CASSLRRLGNTEAFF
. | TRBJ1-1 | . | TRBV19 | TGTGCCAAGACACGGGTTGAGACTGAAGCTTTCTTT | CAKTRVETEAFF
TRBD1 | TRBJ2-7 | . | TRBV3-1/TRBV3-2 | TGTGCCAGCAGCCCCCGGGGCTTTCCCATACAGGGGGTGAACGACGAGCAGTACTTC | CASSPRGFPIQGVNDEQYF
. | TRBJ1-5 | . | TRBV19 | TGTGCCAGTAGCCCGAGATGGGATCAGCCCCAGCATTTT | CASSPRWDQPQHF
TRBD1 | TRBJ2-7 | . | TRBV6-5 | TGTGCCAGCAGTCGCGGGACAGGGAGCTACGAGCAGTACTTC | CASSRGTGSYEQYF
. | TRBJ2-7 | . | TRBV9 | TGTGCCAGCAGCGTAGAGGGCGGCAGGGCCTACGAGCAGTACTTC | CASSVEGGRAYEQYF
TRBD1 | TRBJ1-4 | once | TRBV7-9 | TGTGCCAGCAGCTCACGGACAGGGGGCGAGGGTGAAAAACTGTTTTTT | CASSSRTGGEGEKLFF
. | TRBJ1-3 | . | TRBV5-5 | TGTGCCAGCAGCTCCGGACAGGGAAACACCATATATTTT | CASSSGQGNTIYF
. | TRBJ2-3 | . | TRBV6-5 | TGTGCCAGCAGTTATCTGGCGTCGGGCCAAGATACGCAGTATTTT | CASSYLASGQDTQYF